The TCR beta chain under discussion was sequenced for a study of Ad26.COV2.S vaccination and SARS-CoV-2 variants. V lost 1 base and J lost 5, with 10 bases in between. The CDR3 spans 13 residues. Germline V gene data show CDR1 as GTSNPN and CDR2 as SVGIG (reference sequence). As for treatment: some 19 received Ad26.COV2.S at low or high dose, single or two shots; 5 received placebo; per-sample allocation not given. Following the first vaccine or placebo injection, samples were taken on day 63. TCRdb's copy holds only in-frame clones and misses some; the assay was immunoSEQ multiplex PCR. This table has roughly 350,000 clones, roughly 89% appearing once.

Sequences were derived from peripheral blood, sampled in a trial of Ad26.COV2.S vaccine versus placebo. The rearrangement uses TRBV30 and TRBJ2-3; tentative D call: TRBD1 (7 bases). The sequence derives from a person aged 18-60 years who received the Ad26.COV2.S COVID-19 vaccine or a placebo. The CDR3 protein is CAWSDRGGDTQYF. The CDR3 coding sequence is TGTGCCTGGAGTGACAGGGGAGGAGATACGCAGTATTTT.